This T cell receptor beta chain was captured by sequencing in a study of cytomegalovirus exposure and HLA in healthy donors. General observations from the study: A few chains linked to CMV were shown in vitro to be specific for CMV antigens. An observed cluster of highly shared sequence variants was recorded as a likely sequencing artifact.

13 Jbeta primers and 60 Vbeta primers were used for the PCR. Method: immunoSEQ multiplex PCR; TCRdb's copy keeps in-frame clones and lacks some. The table has roughly 52,000 clones, about 57% seen once. Details on this clone: Its target is not known.

Germline V lookup: CDR1 SQVTM, CDR2 ANQGSEA. The CDR3 loop spans 14 amino acids. Trimming removed 7 bases at V and 0 bases at J, with 13 bases between. Sample: PBMCs. This rearrangement joins TRBV29-1 to TRBJ2-1; no definite D call. This TCR was sampled from a human donor in good health. CDR3 nucleotides: TGCAGCGGTGGAGACTTTAGCTCCTACAATGAGCAGTTCTTC. Protein sequence: CSGGDFSSYNEQFF.